This is a list of T cell receptor beta chains from one sample in a study. TCRdb re-called the 5' RACE reads with MiXCR, one entry per CDR3 protein. The sample records approximately 50,000 distinct CDR3 sequences, 20% being singletons. Sequencing was performed on tumor-infiltrating Tregs sorted from the breast tumor. All receptors derive from a female donor with breast cancer. Each CDR3 is given with its conserved first and last residue. A D gene is named only where the DNA matches it firmly. Clone size, where shown, is once, few, many, or a class for clones that have expanded.

j_gene: TRBJ1-5; d_gene: NA; abundance: few; v_gene: TRBV10-1; CDR3nt: TGCGCCAGCAGCGCGGCGAAAAGCAATCAGCCCCAGCATTTT; CDR3aa: CASSAAKSNQPQHF
j_gene: TRBJ2-7; d_gene: TRBD2; abundance: many; v_gene: TRBV7-9; CDR3nt: TGTGCCAGCAGCTCGGCTAGCGGGAGCCTAACCTACGAGCAGTACTTC; CDR3aa: CASSSASGSLTYEQYF
j_gene: TRBJ2-7; d_gene: NA; abundance: NA; v_gene: TRBV2; CDR3nt: TGTGCCAGCAGGGGCCTAGAAGCCTCCTACGAGCAGTACTTC; CDR3aa: CASRGLEASYEQYF
j_gene: TRBJ2-3; d_gene: TRBD2; abundance: many; v_gene: TRBV7-9; CDR3nt: TGTGCCAGCAGCGCCTCTAGCGGGAATAGAGGAACGCAGTATTTT; CDR3aa: CASSASSGNRGTQYF
j_gene: TRBJ1-1; d_gene: NA; abundance: NA; v_gene: TRBV4-3; CDR3nt: TGCGCCAGCAGCCAAGTACGGCAGGTCGGGAACACTGAAGCTTTCTTT; CDR3aa: CASSQVRQVGNTEAFF
j_gene: TRBJ1-1; d_gene: NA; abundance: NA; v_gene: TRBV20-1; CDR3nt: TGCAGTGCTAGAGATTATAGACGGGGAACTGAAGCTTTCTTT; CDR3aa: CSARDYRRGTEAFF
j_gene: TRBJ2-7; d_gene: TRBD2; abundance: few; v_gene: TRBV10-3; CDR3nt: TGTGCCATCAGTGAAACCACTAGCGGGAGCCCCTACGAGCAGTACTTC; CDR3aa: CAISETTSGSPYEQYF
j_gene: TRBJ2-3; d_gene: TRBD2; abundance: many; v_gene: TRBV10-3; CDR3nt: TGTGCCATCAGTGCGGGACTAGCGATGGGGGATACGCAGTATTTT; CDR3aa: CAISAGLAMGDTQYF
j_gene: TRBJ1-6; d_gene: TRBD1; abundance: NA; v_gene: TRBV7-8; CDR3nt: TGTGCCAGCAGCTTAACAGGGGGCGGTGAGGCCCTCCACTTT; CDR3aa: CASSLTGGGEALHF
j_gene: TRBJ1-5; d_gene: NA; abundance: NA; v_gene: TRBV5-1; CDR3nt: TGCGCCAGCAGCTTAGGGACAAATCAGCCCCGGCATTTT; CDR3aa: CASSLGTNQPRHF
j_gene: TRBJ1-1; d_gene: NA; abundance: NA; v_gene: TRBV7-3; CDR3nt: TGTGCCAGCAGCAAGACAGGACGGACTGAAGCTTTCTTT; CDR3aa: CASSKTGRTEAFF
j_gene: TRBJ1-1; d_gene: NA; abundance: NA; v_gene: TRBV2; CDR3nt: TGTGCCAGCAGTTCGGCGAGGGCTACTGAAGCTTTCTTT; CDR3aa: CASSSARATEAFF
j_gene: TRBJ1-3; d_gene: NA; abundance: few; v_gene: TRBV4-2; CDR3nt: TGTGCCAGCAGCCAAGATCCGGACCCACGAAACACCATATATTTT; CDR3aa: CASSQDPDPRNTIYF